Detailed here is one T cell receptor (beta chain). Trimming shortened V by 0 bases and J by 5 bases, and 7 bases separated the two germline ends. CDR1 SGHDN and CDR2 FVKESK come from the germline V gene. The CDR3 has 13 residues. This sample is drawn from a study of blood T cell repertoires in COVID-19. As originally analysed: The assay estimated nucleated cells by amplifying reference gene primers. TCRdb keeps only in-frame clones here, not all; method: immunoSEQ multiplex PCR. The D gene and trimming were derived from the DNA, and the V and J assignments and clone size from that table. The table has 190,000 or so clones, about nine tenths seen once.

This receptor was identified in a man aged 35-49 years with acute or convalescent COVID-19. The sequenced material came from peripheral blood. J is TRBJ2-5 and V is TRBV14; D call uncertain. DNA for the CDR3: TGTGCCAGCAGCCAAGATAATGAGGAGACCCAGTACTTC. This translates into CASSQDNEETQYF.